This T cell receptor beta chain was sequenced during a study of blood T cells in healthy people across ages (dated by TCRdb to between 2014 and 2017). Looking at the study overall: In model experiments, roughly one uniquely barcoded TCR beta cDNA molecule per two T cells was captured by template switching. Age-related changes in TCR beta repertoire diversity were measured in the study by deep sequencing normalized with unique cDNA molecular identifiers. The donors were divided into four age groups: young (average around 15 years), middle-aged (about 40), aged (roughly 66) and long-lived (nearly 85). To avoid experimental bias, donors of different ages were spread randomly across the sequencing lanes. For two donors (one aged 18 to 30 and one aged 80 or older), the study analyzed two additional independent replicas of 1 million unique cDNA reads from the same blood draw. The full study reports these points: Compared with the aged group, the long-lived group had more naive CD4+ T cells, fewer expanded clones and increased TCR diversity, suggesting age selection. A strong correlation was found between observed TCR beta diversity and the percentage of naive T cells measured by flow cytometry. As age increased, observed TCR beta diversity per million T cells dropped in a roughly linear way, and a significant reduction was already evident by age approximately 40. Because profiling used bulk unsorted PBMCs, naive and antigen-experienced compartments could not be compared conclusively. Total diversity estimates from one million sequenced T cells were considered lower bounds and underestimates. Because the CMV infection status of the donors was unknown, age-related changes in expanded clonotypes may potentially have been confounded.

CDR1 and CDR2, looked up from the germline V gene, are KGHDR and SFDVKD. The CDR3 measures 18 amino acids from cysteine to phenylalanine. Kept here is only the CDR3 DNA, which spans 54 bases and is read in frame from base 1. V is pared back by 2 bases and J by 0 bases, with 16 bases lying between the germline termini. Libraries were made using 5' RACE. The sample was run on an Illumina HiSeq 2500. The second PCR ran for roughly 7 to 11 cycles and used a J-beta primer mix along with a sample-barcoded 5' primer. A unique molecular identifier was introduced onto each TCR beta cDNA molecule by a template-switch 5' adaptor carrying 12 random nucleotides. Each sample yielded at least 2.5 million CDR3-containing paired-end reads. First-strand cDNA was synthesized from all RNA with the Mint cDNA synthesis kit, primed by a TRBC-specific oligonucleotide. All cDNA was treated with uracil-DNA glycosylase and then went through a first 18-cycle PCR with the universal primers M1SS and BC2_uni_R. The authors processed their data as follows. Normalization of each sample was performed by random selection of 1 million high-quality reads, each carrying a distinct molecular identifier. Instead of being binned into consensus sequences, reads that shared molecular identifiers were thrown out. MiTCR, with a Q25 quality threshold and the strictest error-elimination algorithm, was used for CDR3 identification, clonotype clustering and error correction. A nonparametric unseen species model using Euler transformation provided a lower-bound estimate of total TCR beta diversity. In-frame beta chains were kept once TCRdb had trimmed the public reads at Q25 with fastp and called clones with MiXCR. Each entry merges the rows of one CDR3 protein and shows their most common DNA and genes. TCRdb's processing, not the authors' own work, is the source of the V and J calls. The sample contains about 2 million distinct CDR3 sequences, roughly 50% of them found a single time. The top ten clones comprise 2% to 2.5% of the sample.

A word on this clonotype: It has no known antigen specificity. No quality values exist for individual bases; no much larger clone is one base distant.

The 39 donors, aged 6 to 90 years, were systemically healthy Caucasian individuals from Russia. Approximately 9 milliliters of peripheral blood were collected from each donor into EDTA-treated Vacutainer tubes. PBMCs were isolated by Ficoll-Paque density-gradient centrifugation, with at least 6.5 million obtained per sample. Trizol reagent was used to extract total RNA from the PBMCs, yielding at least 5.5 micrograms per sample. The percentages of naive CD45RAhigh/CD27high T cells were determined by flow cytometry on a PBMC aliquot from every donor. The origin of this receptor is a woman between 40 and 55 years old in good health. Input material: blood. Recombination connected TRBV24-1 to TRBJ2-4; TRBD2 could be the D gene, as 7 bases match. The CDR3 protein: CATSDSQAGAIAKNIQYF. At the DNA level, the sequence is TGTGCCACCAGTGATTCCCAGGCGGGGGCAATAGCCAAAAACATTCAGTACTTC.